A selection of T cell receptor beta chains follows, all from one sample in a study of blood T cell repertoires in COVID-19. Some clones are missing from TCRdb's copy, which holds only in-frame ones; the method was immunoSEQ multiplex PCR. Altogether some 160,000 clones are present, approximately 91% being singletons, with the ten largest covering around 5%. Sequencing was carried out using peripheral blood. These receptors originate from a man aged 18 to 29 with COVID-19, enrolled during active disease. The CDR3 runs from the conserved cysteine through the conserved F or W. The D gene is left open where the match is weak. Size is stated for part of the rows, as once, few or many counts, or as a class when the clone is expanded.

d_gene	j_gene	abundance	v_gene	CDR3aa	CDR3nt
TRBD1	TRBJ2-2	NA	TRBV28	CASSLGDRGYLNTGELFF	TGTGCCAGCAGTTTAGGGGACAGGGGATATCTAAACACCGGGGAGCTGTTTTTT
NA	TRBJ1-5	once	TRBV9	CASSVGGLGQPQHF	TGTGCCAGCAGCGTAGGGGGCTTGGGTCAGCCCCAGCATTTT
NA	TRBJ1-1	NA	TRBV28	CASSLDWTASGAFF	TGTGCCAGCAGTTTGGACTGGACGGCAAGCGGAGCTTTCTTT
TRBD2	TRBJ2-7	NA	TRBV18	CASSQVGREGPSYF	TGTGCCAGCTCCCAGGTTGGGCGGGAGGGCCCCTCGTACTTC
TRBD1	TRBJ1-1	NA	TRBV28	CASRSESPGTETEAFF	TGTGCCAGCAGATCCGAATCCCCCGGGACAGAAACTGAAGCTTTCTTT
NA	TRBJ2-1	NA	TRBV27	CASSFGYNEQFF	TGTGCCAGCAGTTTCGGCTACAATGAGCAGTTCTTC
TRBD1	TRBJ2-7	once	TRBV4-2	CASSRGLAEGEQYF	TGTGCCAGCAGCAGGGGGCTAGCTGAGGGCGAGCAGTACTTC
NA	TRBJ1-5	NA	TRBV27	CASSYGGSNQPQHF	TGTGCCAGCAGTTACGGGGGTAGCAATCAGCCCCAGCATTTT
NA	TRBJ1-6	NA	TRBV30	CAWSAGPNSPLHF	TGTGCCTGGAGTGCAGGCCCTAATTCACCCCTCCACTTT
TRBD2	TRBJ2-1	NA	TRBV27	CASTGLAYNEQFF	TGTGCCAGCACCGGACTAGCATACAATGAGCAGTTCTTC
TRBD2	TRBJ2-7	NA	TRBV11-2	CASSSVAGAYEQYF	TGTGCCAGCAGCTCAGTAGCGGGGGCCTACGAGCAGTACTTC
NA	TRBJ1-5	NA	TRBV19	CASKQGRGQPQHF	TGTGCCAGTAAACAGGGTCGCGGTCAGCCCCAGCATTTT
NA	TRBJ2-1	few	TRBV4-3	CASSQAVYNEQFF	TGCGCCAGCAGCCAAGCTGTCTACAATGAGCAGTTCTTC
NA	TRBJ2-3	NA	TRBV13	CASSFGQHTDTQYF	TGTGCCAGCAGCTTCGGACAGCACACAGATACGCAGTATTTT
NA	TRBJ2-7	NA	TRBV27	CASYAGPYEQYF	TGTGCCAGCTACGCGGGCCCCTACGAGCAGTACTTC
TRBD1	TRBJ2-7	NA	TRBV5-1	CASSPRDSGSWEQYF	TGCGCCAGCAGCCCCCGGGACAGTGGGAGCTGGGAGCAGTACTTC
TRBD1	TRBJ2-2	once	TRBV24-1	CATSPRDRANTGELFF	TGTGCCACCAGCCCAAGGGACAGGGCGAACACCGGGGAGCTGTTTTTT
TRBD1	TRBJ2-2	NA	TRBV30	CAWTRDSYTGELFF	TGTGCCTGGACCCGGGACAGTTACACCGGGGAGCTGTTTTTT
NA	TRBJ1-3	NA	TRBV27	CASSGGHPNTIYF	TGTGCCAGCAGTGGGGGACACCCAAACACCATATATTTT
NA	TRBJ2-7	NA	TRBV4-3	CASSQNPMTGTTMQYF	TGCGCCAGCAGTCAAAATCCGATGACAGGTACTACGATGCAGTACTTC
TRBD2	TRBJ2-7	NA	TRBV9	CASSSVGLSGIDEQYF	TGTGCCAGCAGCTCCGTAGGCCTTAGCGGGATCGACGAGCAGTACTTC
TRBD2	TRBJ2-1	NA	TRBV10-2	CASRGLAGPNEQFF	TGCGCCAGCAGGGGACTAGCGGGGCCCAATGAGCAGTTCTTC
NA	TRBJ2-7	once	TRBV5-4	CASSPGVVYEQYF	TGTGCCAGCAGCCCGGGGGTGGTTTACGAGCAGTACTTC
NA	TRBJ2-7	NA	TRBV11-2	CASSLDIDGVPPHEQYF	TGTGCCAGCAGCTTAGATATTGACGGGGTCCCCCCCCACGAGCAGTACTTC
NA	TRBJ2-1	NA	TRBV5-6	CASSFGQIYNEQFF	TGTGCCAGCAGCTTTGGACAAATATACAATGAGCAGTTCTTC
TRBD1	TRBJ1-5	NA	TRBV30	CAWTLSTGARQPQHF	TGTGCCTGGACCCTCTCGACAGGGGCCAGGCAGCCCCAGCATTTT
TRBD2	TRBJ2-2	NA	TRBV28	CASSLGLVAAGELFF	TGTGCCAGCAGTTTGGGACTAGTAGCGGCCGGGGAGCTGTTTTTT
NA	TRBJ2-7	NA	TRBV19	CASSPRGAVSSYEQYF	TGTGCCAGTAGTCCCCGTGGGGCAGTAAGCTCCTACGAGCAGTACTTC
TRBD1	TRBJ2-1	once	TRBV27	CASSLWGQGLSSYNEQFF	TGTGCCAGCAGTTTATGGGGACAGGGGTTAAGCTCCTACAATGAGCAGTTCTTC
NA	TRBJ2-3	NA	TRBV15	CATSREVQSTDTQYF	TGTGCCACCAGCAGAGAAGTACAGAGCACAGATACGCAGTATTTT
TRBD2	TRBJ2-7	NA	TRBV20-1	CSAGGTSGNYEQYF	TGCAGTGCTGGTGGGACTAGCGGGAACTACGAGCAGTACTTC
NA	TRBJ2-1	few	TRBV5-4	CASSPLGLSYNEQFF	TGTGCCAGCAGCCCACTAGGGCTCTCCTACAATGAGCAGTTCTTC
NA	TRBJ1-2	once	TRBV19	CASSKDRRSTNYGYTF	TGTGCCAGTAGTAAGGACAGACGATCCACTAACTATGGCTACACCTTC
TRBD1	TRBJ2-7	NA	TRBV5-6	CASSLVGTGAYEQYF	TGTGCCAGCAGCTTGGTAGGGACAGGGGCCTACGAGCAGTACTTC
NA	TRBJ1-3	NA	TRBV28	CASSLRQGFSGNTIYF	TGTGCCAGCAGTTTAAGGCAGGGCTTCTCTGGAAACACCATATATTTT
TRBD1	TRBJ1-6	NA	TRBV3-1/TRBV3-2	CASRQGYSYNSPLHF	TGTGCCAGTAGACAGGGCTATTCCTATAATTCACCCCTCCACTTT
TRBD1	TRBJ1-1	once	TRBV3-1/TRBV3-2	CASSQLDRGLAEAFF	TGTGCCAGCAGCCAACTGGACAGGGGGCTCGCTGAAGCTTTCTTT
TRBD2	TRBJ2-1	NA	TRBV5-1	CASSLAGGQAEQFF	TGCGCCAGCAGCTTAGCGGGAGGGCAAGCTGAGCAGTTCTTC
NA	TRBJ2-6	NA	TRBV30	CAWSVQGLGRGVSGANVLTF	TGTGCCTGGAGTGTACAGGGTCTGGGCAGGGGGGTCTCTGGGGCCAACGTCCTGACTTTC
NA	TRBJ2-1	NA	TRBV27	CASSFLSGTPYNEQFF	TGTGCCAGCAGTTTTCTTAGCGGCACCCCGTACAATGAGCAGTTCTTC
NA	TRBJ1-2	NA	TRBV24-1	CATSDLHGNHGYTF	TGTGCCACCAGTGATTTGCACGGGAATCACGGCTACACCTTC
NA	TRBJ1-1	NA	TRBV19	CASSISTGQLPEAFF	TGTGCCAGTAGTATAAGTACTGGACAGCTGCCTGAAGCTTTCTTT